The clone carrying this TCR beta chain was found many times. TCRdb passed the 5' RACE reads through MiXCR, listing each CDR3 protein once. Counted here are 150,000 or so distinct CDR3 sequences, 8.5% to 10% occurring once; the ten biggest clones make up approximately 16%. This entry belongs to a study of CD8 T cells in ankylosing spondylitis. The CDR3 length is 15 residues. CDR1 is SGHTA and CDR2 is FQGNSA in the germline V gene. Trimming left V 1 base short and J 0 bases short, with 7 bases between. The origin of this receptor is a female donor with ankylosing spondylitis or in good health (not recorded which). The sequenced sample was blood, either unsorted or a sorted T cell fraction (not recorded which). The chain carries TRBV7-2 and TRBJ1-3; D is undetermined. As DNA, the CDR3 is TGTGCCAGCAGCTTAGGATCGGGCTCTGGAAACACCATATATTTT. Translating it yields CASSLGSGSGNTIYF.